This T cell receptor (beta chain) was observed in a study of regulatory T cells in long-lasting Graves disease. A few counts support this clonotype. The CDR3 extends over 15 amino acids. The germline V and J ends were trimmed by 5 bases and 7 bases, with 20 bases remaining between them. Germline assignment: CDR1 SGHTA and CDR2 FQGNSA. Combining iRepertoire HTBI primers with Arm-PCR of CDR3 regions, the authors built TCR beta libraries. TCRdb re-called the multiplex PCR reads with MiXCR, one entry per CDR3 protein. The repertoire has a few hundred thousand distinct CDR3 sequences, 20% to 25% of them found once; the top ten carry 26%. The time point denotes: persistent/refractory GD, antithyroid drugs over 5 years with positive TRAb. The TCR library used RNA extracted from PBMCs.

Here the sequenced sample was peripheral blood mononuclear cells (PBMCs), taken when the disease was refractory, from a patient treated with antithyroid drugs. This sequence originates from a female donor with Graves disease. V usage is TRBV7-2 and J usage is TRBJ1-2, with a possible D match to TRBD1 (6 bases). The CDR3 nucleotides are TGTGCCAGCAGCCCCCCCAGTGGGGGCTCGGGTGGCTACACCTTC. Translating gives CASSPPSGGSGGYTF. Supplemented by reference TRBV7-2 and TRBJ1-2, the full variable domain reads GAGVSQSPSNKVTEKGKDVELRCDPISGHTALYWYRQSLGQGLEFLIYFQGNSAPDKSGLPSDRFSAERTGGSVSTLTIQRTQQEDSAVYLCASSPPSGGSGGYTFGSGTRLTVV.